The rows below give T cell receptor beta chains drawn from one sample of a study of human T cells and chemical hapten exposure. TCRdb analysed the RACE reads with MiXCR anew, one entry per CDR3 protein. The sample shows some 96,000 distinct CDR3 sequences, roughly a quarter of them seen only once. The sequencing used whole blood, collected in connection with sensitization to the hapten diphenylcyclopropenone (DPC). These receptors were taken from a middle-aged man with alopecia areata. Some clones in this sample may be carry-over from other donors' samples. Each CDR3 is given with its conserved first and last residue. D genes are given only for firm matches. The size of a clone is reported for some rows only, either as once, few or many, or as a class for expanded clones.

-	TRBV6-2/TRBV6-3	TRBJ2-7	TRBD1	TGTGCCGTCCGGGACAGGAGCTCCTACGAGCAGTACTTC	CAVRDRSSYEQYF
few	TRBV7-9	TRBJ2-3	-	TGTGCCAGCAGCTTAGTAGGATCAGATACGCAGTATTTT	CASSLVGSDTQYF
-	TRBV11-2	TRBJ2-2	TRBD2	TGTGCCAGCAGCTTTCAGGGGACTAGCGGGTCCACCGGGGAGCTGTTTTTT	CASSFQGTSGSTGELFF
few	TRBV7-9	TRBJ2-6	TRBD1	TGTGCCAGCAGGCCGGGACAGGGGGCGCGTGGGGCCAACGTCCTGACTTTC	CASRPGQGARGANVLTF
-	TRBV6-1	TRBJ2-1	TRBD2	TGTGCCAGCATCCAAACCGTAGCGGGAGGGCCCTACAATGAGCAGTTCTTC	CASIQTVAGGPYNEQFF
few	TRBV6-6	TRBJ1-1	TRBD1	TGTGCCAGCAGTTACGGAGGGACAGATAATGAAGCTTTCTTT	CASSYGGTDNEAFF
once	TRBV6-5	TRBJ2-6	-	TGTGCCAGCAGTTGGGATTCTGGGGCCAACGTCCTGACTTTC	CASSWDSGANVLTF
few	TRBV4-3	TRBJ2-1	TRBD2	TGCGCCAGCAGCCACAAGACAGGACCCCTAGCGGGAGGTAACAATGAGCAGTTCTTC	CASSHKTGPLAGGNNEQFF
-	TRBV12-3/TRBV12-4	TRBJ2-7	-	TGTGCCAGCAGTTTGGACAATACCTACGAGCAGTACTTC	CASSLDNTYEQYF
-	TRBV12-3/TRBV12-4	TRBJ2-7	TRBD2	TGTGCCAGCACGTTCGGGACTAGCGGGAGTGGCGAGCAGTACTTC	CASTFGTSGSGEQYF
few	TRBV20-1	TRBJ2-3	-	TGCAGTGCTAGAGTCACAGATACGCAGTATTTT	CSARVTDTQYF
-	TRBV5-6	TRBJ1-1	-	TGTGCCAGCAGCTTGGTCACACGGAACACTGAAGCTTTCTTT	CASSLVTRNTEAFF
many	TRBV29-1	TRBJ1-1	-	TGCAGCGTTGTGAGTCGCACTGAAGCTTTCTTT	CSVVSRTEAFF
few	TRBV7-9	TRBJ2-1	TRBD2	TGTGCCAGCAGCTTAGGTAGCTTGGTACTAGCGGGAGATAATGAGCAGTTCTTC	CASSLGSLVLAGDNEQFF
-	TRBV28	TRBJ2-3	-	TGTGCCAGCAGCCCGGAGGGGCGGGGCCGGGCAGATACGCAGTATTTT	CASSPEGRGRADTQYF
few	TRBV7-2	TRBJ1-6	-	TGTGCCAGCAGCTTACCCCTAACACGGGGGGGCGCCACCAATTCACCCCTCCACTTT	CASSLPLTRGGATNSPLHF
-	TRBV28	TRBJ1-1	-	TGTGCCAGCAGTTTAAATAGACAGGTCAATCGGGCCCCTGAAGCTTTCTTT	CASSLNRQVNRAPEAFF
few	TRBV27	TRBJ1-6	-	TGTGCCAGCAGAATCGGGACCCGGTGGGGTTCACCCCTCCACTTT	CASRIGTRWGSPLHF
few	TRBV7-9	TRBJ2-3	-	TGTGCCAGCAGCTTAACCCAGGGGCCAGATACGCAGTATTTT	CASSLTQGPDTQYF
-	TRBV28	TRBJ2-5	TRBD2	TGTGCCAGCAGTTTGCTATCTGGGGGGACTAGCGGGATCCAGGAGACCCAGTACTTC	CASSLLSGGTSGIQETQYF
few	TRBV11-2	TRBJ2-1	-	TGTGCCAGCAGCTCAGGGACACCCTCCTACAATGAGCAGTTCTTC	CASSSGTPSYNEQFF
few	TRBV28	TRBJ2-7	-	TGTGCCAGCAGGCGGGGCGAACAGGGCGAGCAGTACTTC	CASRRGEQGEQYF
few	TRBV20-1	TRBJ2-3	TRBD1	TGCAGTGCGCGACAGGGCCACCTCACAGATACGCAGTATTTT	CSARQGHLTDTQYF
few	TRBV19	TRBJ2-3	TRBD2	TGTGCCAGTAGGGACCTAGCGGGAGATATGACAGATACGCAGTATTTT	CASRDLAGDMTDTQYF
few	TRBV12-3/TRBV12-4	TRBJ2-1	-	TGTGCCAGCAGTTTATCCGGGGGCGGTGAGCAGTTCTTC	CASSLSGGGEQFF